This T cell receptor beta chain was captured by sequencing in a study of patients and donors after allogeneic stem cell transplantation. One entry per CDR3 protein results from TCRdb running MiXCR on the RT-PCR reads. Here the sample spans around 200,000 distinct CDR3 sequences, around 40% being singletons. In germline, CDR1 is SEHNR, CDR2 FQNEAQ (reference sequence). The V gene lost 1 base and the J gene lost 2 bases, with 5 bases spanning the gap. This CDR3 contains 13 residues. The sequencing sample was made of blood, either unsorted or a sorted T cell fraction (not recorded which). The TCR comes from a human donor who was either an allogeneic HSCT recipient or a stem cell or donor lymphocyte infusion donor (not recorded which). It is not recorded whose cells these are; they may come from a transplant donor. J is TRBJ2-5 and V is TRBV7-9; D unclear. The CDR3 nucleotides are TGTGCCAGCAGCTTAGTAGAGCAAGAGACCCAGTACTTC. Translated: CASSLVEQETQYF.